This T cell receptor beta chain came from a study of shared clonotypes between healthy human individuals. The wider study: Each donor contributed plates that comprised three CD4 naive, three CD4 memory, two CD8 naive and one CD8 memory.

Study observations and caveats: Clonotypes which were not shared had lower generation probabilities than clonotypes that all four donors shared.

As concerns this clone: The antigen remains undetermined.

The CDR3 extends over 14 amino acids. Germline CDR1 and CDR2: SEHNR and FQNEAQ (reference sequence). Trimming cost V 1 base and J 6 bases, with 10 bases left between them. The test was conducted at deep level. This table comes from immunoSEQ multiplex PCR, and its TCRdb copy is limited to in-frame clones, with some not included. Altogether under 350,000 clones are present, around 87% being singletons, with the ten largest covering roughly 15%. This chain links TRBV7-9 with TRBJ1-5, with D hard to call. The sequenced material came from memory CD8+ T cells sorted from blood. Documented subset: CD45RO+ cells pooled with CCR7-negative TemRA cells. The sequence was collected from a man in his late teens or twenties in good health. CDR3 coding DNA: TGTGCCAGCAGCTTAGGAGTAACGCCTCAGCCCCAGCATTTT. It translates to CASSLGVTPQPQHF.